Below, 21 T cell receptor beta chains from the same sample are listed, as sequenced in a study of graft-versus-host responses after intestinal transplantation. Data came from immunoSEQ multiplex PCR; TCRdb stores just in-frame clones and leaves some out. Among approximately 90,000 clones listed, about 88% were seen once. These TCRs are of unknown antigen specificity. The starting material was unstimulated CD4+ T cells sorted from spleen or lymph node cells, obtained before transplant. The receptors were sampled from a human donor who was the organ donor for an intestinal transplant.

The chain joins TRBV5-4 to TRBJ2-1; 8 bases are shared with TRBD2. CDR3 length: 18 residues. V was clipped by 9 bases and J by 0 bases; unmatched bases: 17. Germline CDR1 and CDR2: SGHNT and YYREEE (reference sequence). CDR3 bases: TGTGCCACCCAGCCGCGGGGGGAAATCGGGAGCTCCTACAATGAGCAGTTCTTC. Protein: CATQPRGEIGSSYNEQFF.

The chain carries TRBV9 and TRBJ2-7; the match to TRBD2 covers 8 bases. V was clipped by 4 bases and J by 0 bases; unmatched bases: 9. The CDR3 is 16 amino acids. Germline CDR1 is SGDLS and CDR2 is YYNGEE. The CDR3 is CASSRDPGTSSYEQYF. The CDR3 region has the DNA TGTGCCAGCAGCAGAGACCCCGGGACTAGCTCCTACGAGCAGTACTTC.

This clone turned up a few times. The rearrangement joins TRBV6-5 to TRBJ2-7; the D gene is possibly TRBD2 (7 bases). V lost 8 bases and J lost 0, with 14 bases in between. Germline-derived CDR1 and CDR2 are MNHEY and SVGAGI. The CDR3 runs to 14 residues. The CDR3 nucleotides read TGTGCCAGCCGAGTCGGGGGGCTCTCCTACGAGCAGTACTTC. It yields the protein CASRVGGLSYEQYF.

The chain uses TRBV5-1 and TRBJ2-5; the D gene is possibly TRBD1 (5 bases). The CDR3 length is 13 residues. V gave up 6 bases and J gave up 1 base, with 10 bases separating them. Germline V CDR1 and CDR2: SGHRS, YFSETQ. The CDR3 DNA follows: TGCGCCAGCAATAGGGGCAGCCAAGAGACCCAGTACTTC. The encoded protein is CASNRGSQETQYF. The entire variable domain, with the rest obtained from reference TRBV5-1 and TRBJ2-5, is as follows: KAGVTQTPRYLIKTRGQQVTLSCSPISGHRSVSWYQQTPGQGLQFLFEYFSETQRNKGNFPGRFSGRQFSNSRSEMNVSTLELGDSALYLCASNRGSQETQYFGPGTRLLVL.

The rearrangement joins TRBV12-5 to TRBJ2-1; weak D call: TRBD2 (5 bases). The germline gives CDR1 LGHNT, CDR2 FRNRAP. The CDR3 spans 16 residues. The V end was cut by 0 bases, the J end by 6 bases, with 15 bases between. The CDR3 nucleotides are TGTGCTAGTGGTTTGGTTTTGGGGAGCAACCTCAATGAGCAGTTCTTC. Translation: CASGLVLGSNLNEQFF.

The chain combines TRBV7-9 with TRBJ2-1; D not certain. Between the trimmed V and J ends, which lost 2 bases and 3 bases, there was a span of 8 bases. Germline CDR1 is SEHNR and CDR2 is FQNEAQ (reference sequence). The CDR3 has 14 amino acids. The CDR3 region has the DNA TGTGCCAGCAGCTTATCCCCAATCTACAATGAGCAGTTCTTC. It encodes CASSLSPIYNEQFF.

The chain links TRBV5-4 to TRBJ2-1, with D tentatively TRBD2 (6 bases). CDR1 is SGHNT, CDR2 YYREEE, per germline (reference sequence). This CDR3 spans 11 amino acids. The V gene lost 5 bases and the J gene lost 9 bases, with 9 bases spanning the gap. CDR3 nucleotides: TGTGCCAGCAGGGGGGGTGGTGAGCAGTTCTTC. The encoded protein is CASRGGGEQFF.

This clone was seen a few times. The rearrangement links TRBV6-5 to TRBJ2-5; 9 bases align to TRBD2. V shed 6 bases and J 5 bases; nucleotides not matched to a gene: 7. Per the germline V gene, CDR1 is MNHEY and CDR2 is SVGAGI. This CDR3 has 14 residues. CDR3 DNA: TGTGCCAGCAGGACGGGACTAGCAGGGGAGACCCAGTACTTC. It specifies CASRTGLAGETQYF.

V is TRBV9 and J is TRBJ1-2; D not resolved. V lost 0 bases and J 5 bases, leaving 5 bases between the germline ends. The V gene's germline CDR1 is SGDLS and CDR2 YYNGEE. The CDR3 consists of 12 residues. This CDR3 is CASSVGRYGYTF. The CDR3 region has the DNA TGTGCCAGCAGCGTAGGTAGATATGGCTACACCTTC. Full variable domain (remainder filled in from reference TRBV9 and TRBJ1-2): DSGVTQTPKHLITATGQRVTLRCSPRSGDLSVYWYQQSLDQGLQFLIQYYNGEERAKGNILERFSAQQFPDLHSELNLSSLELGDSALYFCASSVGRYGYTFGSGTRLTVV.

The chain combines TRBV1 with TRBJ2-1; the D call in the table, TRBD2, was not verified against the DNA. TRBV1 is classified as a pseudogene. The CDR3 is made up of 14 amino acids. The CDR3 DNA is TGTCTGCTCCCCTCGTGGGGGGGCATCAATGAGCAGTTCTTC. It yields the protein CLLPSWGGINEQFF.

The DNA for the CDR3 is TGTGCCATCAGTGAGACCCAGGGGGACACCATATATTTT. This encodes CAISETQGDTIYF. The chain joins TRBV10-3 to TRBJ1-3; 7 positions agree with TRBD1. Trimming cost V 2 bases and J 8 bases; bases outside gene matches: 3. Per germline, CDR1 ENHRY and CDR2 SYGVKD. The CDR3 has 13 residues.

This chain connects TRBV5-1 to TRBJ1-1, with D possibly TRBD1 on 6 matching bases. V lost 0 bases and J 3 bases, leaving 12 bases between the germline ends. Germline V gene lookup returns CDR1 SGHRS and CDR2 YFSETQ. The CDR3 is 15 residues long. The CDR3 DNA reads as TGCGCCAGCAGCTTGGGGGCAGGGGCGGACACTGAAGCTTTCTTT. Protein sequence: CASSLGAGADTEAFF. The variable domain in full, completed from reference TRBV5-1 and TRBJ1-1, reads KAGVTQTPRYLIKTRGQQVTLSCSPISGHRSVSWYQQTPGQGLQFLFEYFSETQRNKGNFPGRFSGRQFSNSRSEMNVSTLELGDSALYLCASSLGAGADTEAFFGQGTRLTVV.

The chain employs TRBV19 and TRBJ1-2; 10 nucleotides match TRBD1. J gave up 7 bases and V 3 bases, and 14 bases lay outside the gene matches. From germline, CDR1 is LNHDA and CDR2 SQIVND (reference sequence). This CDR3 has 17 amino acids. The CDR3 DNA reads TGTGCCAGTAGTATTTATCCCCGCGGGACAGGGGAAGGTGGCTACACCTTC. Encoded protein: CASSIYPRGTGEGGYTF.

CDR3 bases: TGTGCCAGCAGCGCCACAGGATCCGGGGAGCTGTTTTTT. Translated: CASSATGSGELFF. The chain couples TRBV6-4 to TRBJ2-2; D is possibly TRBD1 (5 bases). Germline CDR1 and CDR2: MRHNA and SNTAGT. V was pared by 6 bases and J by 6 bases, with 11 bases between. CDR3 length: 13 amino acids.

The V gene is TRBV10-3, the J gene TRBJ2-3; 13 nucleotides agree with TRBD2. The CDR3 length is 14 residues. Germline assignment: CDR1 ENHRY and CDR2 SYGVKD. V gave up 2 bases and J gave up 11 bases; unmatched junction bases: 4. The CDR3: CAISETSGGGKQYF. The CDR3 DNA is TGTGCCATCAGTGAGACTAGCGGGGGGGGAAAGCAGTATTTT.

The chain has TRBV7-3 and TRBJ1-1; 7 bases line up with TRBD1. The trim removed 5 bases at V and 11 bases at J, leaving 11 bases unmatched. Germline values: CDR1 SGHTA, CDR2 FQGTGA. The CDR3 totals 13 residues. CDR3 DNA: TGTGCCAGCAGCACCGTACAGGGGCATGGGGCTTTCTTT. Its translation: CASSTVQGHGAFF.

V usage is TRBV9 and J usage is TRBJ2-2, with unresolved D. The CDR3 sequence is 15 residues long. Germline assignment: CDR1 SGDLS and CDR2 YYNGEE. The V and J ends lost 0 bases and 1 base respectively, with 7 bases between them. The CDR3 coding sequence is TGTGCCAGCAGCGTAGGAGCAGGGAACACCGGGGAGCTGTTTTTT. Translated, it gives CASSVGAGNTGELFF.

J is TRBJ2-2 and V is TRBV7-3; tentative D call: TRBD1 (5 bases). Germline values: CDR1 SGHTA, CDR2 FQGTGA. CDR3 length: 15 residues. The germline V and J ends were trimmed by 5 bases and 1 base, with 11 bases remaining between them. CDR3 DNA sequence: TGTGCCAGCAGCCCGCTCACAGGGAACACCGGGGAGCTGTTTTTT. Protein: CASSPLTGNTGELFF.

The gene calls are TRBV29-1 and TRBJ2-3; the match to TRBD2 covers 12 bases. CDR1 SQVTM and CDR2 ANQGSEA come from the germline V gene. The CDR3 has 15 amino acids. Trimming cost V 6 bases and J 0 bases; bases outside gene matches: 4. The CDR3 DNA reads TGCAGCGTGTCCGGGACTAGCGGGAGCACAGATACGCAGTATTTT. Translating gives CSVSGTSGSTDTQYF.

CDR3 sequence: CSVVRSLSTDTQYF. The DNA of the CDR3 is TGCAGCGTTGTTCGGAGCCTAAGCACAGATACGCAGTATTTT. The chain recombines TRBV29-1 with TRBJ2-3; no firm D call. This CDR3 comprises 14 residues. V was clipped by 4 bases and J by 0 bases, with 11 bases between them. Germline V lookup: CDR1 SQVTM, CDR2 ANQGSEA.

This clone was counted only a few times. The V call is TRBV9, the J call TRBJ2-5, with 8 nucleotides matching TRBD1. This CDR3 is 14 amino acids long. The J segment lost 2 bases and the V segment lost 4 bases, leaving 4 bases of the junction unmatched. From germline, CDR1 is SGDLS and CDR2 YYNGEE. Here the CDR3 reads CASSLRQGQETQYF. The CDR3 coding sequence is TGTGCCAGCAGCCTTAGACAGGGGCAAGAGACCCAGTACTTC.